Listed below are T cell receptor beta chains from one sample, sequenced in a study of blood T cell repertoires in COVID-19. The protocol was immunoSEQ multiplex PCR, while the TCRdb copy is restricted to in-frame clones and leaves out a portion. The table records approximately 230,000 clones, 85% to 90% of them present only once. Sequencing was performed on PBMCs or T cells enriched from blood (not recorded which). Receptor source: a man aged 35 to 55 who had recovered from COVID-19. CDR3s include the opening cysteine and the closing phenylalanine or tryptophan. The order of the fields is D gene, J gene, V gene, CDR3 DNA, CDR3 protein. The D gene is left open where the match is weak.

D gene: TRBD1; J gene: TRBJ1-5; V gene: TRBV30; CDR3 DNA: TGTGCCTGGAGTCCATGGACAGGCGAATTTAGCAATCAGCCCCAGCATTTT; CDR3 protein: CAWSPWTGEFSNQPQHF
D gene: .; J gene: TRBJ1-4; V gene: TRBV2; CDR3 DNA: TGTGCCAGCAGTCTGAATGAAAAACTGTTTTTT; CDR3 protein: CASSLNEKLFF
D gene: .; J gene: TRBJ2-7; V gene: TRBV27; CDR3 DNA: TGTGCCAGCAGCCTCCGGGGGACCACCCCGGGCTACGAGCAGTACTTC; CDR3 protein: CASSLRGTTPGYEQYF
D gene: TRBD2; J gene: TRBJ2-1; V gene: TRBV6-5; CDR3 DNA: TGTGCCACCATTCTAGCGGGGGGGCCCTATGAGCAGTTCTTC; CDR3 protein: CATILAGGPYEQFF
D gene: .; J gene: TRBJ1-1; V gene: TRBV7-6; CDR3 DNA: TGTGCCAGCAGCTTTCCAGACGGAGGACGGGAGTGGACTGAAGCTTTCTTT; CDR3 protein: CASSFPDGGREWTEAFF
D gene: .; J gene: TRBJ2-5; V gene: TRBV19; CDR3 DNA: TGTGCCAGTAGTCCCAGGGCTTCAGGAGAGACCCAGTACTTC; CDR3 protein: CASSPRASGETQYF
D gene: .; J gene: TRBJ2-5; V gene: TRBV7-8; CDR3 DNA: TGTGCCAGCAGCTTCCGACAGCACCTCCAAGAGACCCAGTACTTC; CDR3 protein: CASSFRQHLQETQYF
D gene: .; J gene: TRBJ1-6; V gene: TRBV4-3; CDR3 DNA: TGCGCCAGCAGCCAAGGGGAGCGGGATTCACCCCTCCACTTT; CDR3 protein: CASSQGERDSPLHF
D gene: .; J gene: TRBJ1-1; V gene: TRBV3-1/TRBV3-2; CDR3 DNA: TGTGCCAGCAGCCAAGTTCCAGTCAACACTGAAGCTTTCTTT; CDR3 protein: CASSQVPVNTEAFF
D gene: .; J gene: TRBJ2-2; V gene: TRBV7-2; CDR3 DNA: TGTGCCAGCAGCTCTGAGGCCGCCGGGGAGCTGTTTTTT; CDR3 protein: CASSSEAAGELFF
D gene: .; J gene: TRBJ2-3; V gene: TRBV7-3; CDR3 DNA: TGTGCCAGCAGCTTAACAGGAGCAGGGGCTACAGATACGCAGTATTTT; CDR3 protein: CASSLTGAGATDTQYF
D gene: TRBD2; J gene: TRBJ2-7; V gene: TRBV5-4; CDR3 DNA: TGTGCCAGCAGCTTGGGGCTAGCGGGAAGAAACGAGCAGTACTTC; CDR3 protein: CASSLGLAGRNEQYF
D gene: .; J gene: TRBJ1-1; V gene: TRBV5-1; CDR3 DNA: TGCGCCAGCAGCCCGCAGTTGAACACTGAAGCTTTCTTT; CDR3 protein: CASSPQLNTEAFF
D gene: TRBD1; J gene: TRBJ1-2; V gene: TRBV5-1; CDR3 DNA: TGCGCCAGCAGTGATCCGGACAGGGCTGGCTACACCTTC; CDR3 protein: CASSDPDRAGYTF
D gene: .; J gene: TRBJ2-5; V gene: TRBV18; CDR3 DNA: TGTGCCAGCTCGGGTACTCAGGAAACCCAGTACTTC; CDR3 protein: CASSGTQETQYF